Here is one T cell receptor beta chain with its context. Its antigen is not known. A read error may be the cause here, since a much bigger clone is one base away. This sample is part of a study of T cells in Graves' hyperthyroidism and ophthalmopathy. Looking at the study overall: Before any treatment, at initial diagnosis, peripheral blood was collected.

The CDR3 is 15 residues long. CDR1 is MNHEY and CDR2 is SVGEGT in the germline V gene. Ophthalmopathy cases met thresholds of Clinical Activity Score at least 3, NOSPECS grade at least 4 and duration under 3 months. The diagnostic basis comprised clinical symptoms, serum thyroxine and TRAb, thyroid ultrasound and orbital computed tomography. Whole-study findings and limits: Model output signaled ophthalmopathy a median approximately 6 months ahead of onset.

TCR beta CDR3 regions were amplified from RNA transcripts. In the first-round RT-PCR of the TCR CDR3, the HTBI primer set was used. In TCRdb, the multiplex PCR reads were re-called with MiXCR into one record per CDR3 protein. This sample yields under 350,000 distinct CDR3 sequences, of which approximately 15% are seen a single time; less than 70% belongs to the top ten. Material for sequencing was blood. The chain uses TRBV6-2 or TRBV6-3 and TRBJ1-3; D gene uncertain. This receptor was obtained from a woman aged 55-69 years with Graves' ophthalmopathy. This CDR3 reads CASSYSPEPGSTIYF. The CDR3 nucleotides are TGTGCCAGCAGTTACTCGCCAGAACCTGGAAGCACCATATATTTT.